The 30 T cell receptor beta chains given below trace back to one sample, sequenced in a study of blood T cell repertoires in COVID-19 (dated by TCRdb to between 2020 and 2021). The library was generated by the immunoSEQ multiplex PCR assay. The clones in this table, taken by TCRdb from immuneACCESS, are in-frame only. Not every clone is retained; where verified, under half of the shortfall comes from an unresolved V gene, and the cause of the rest is unknown. Counted in this sample were over 45,000 clones; 80% to 90% of them appeared once. Of the sample, around 4.9% is held by the ten largest clones. The material sequenced was peripheral blood. The receptors were gathered from a human donor in a cohort sampled during active COVID-19.

This clone was observed a single time. V gene TRBV29-1 combines with J gene TRBJ1-5, with D possibly matching TRBD1 (6 bases). The V and J ends lost 3 bases and 5 bases respectively, with 17 bases between them. Germline V gene lookup returns CDR1 SQVTM and CDR2 ANQGSEA. The length of the CDR3 is 15 residues. The DNA of the CDR3 is TGCAGCGTTGAGGAGGCGGGGGGGCAAGATCAGCCCCAGCATTTT. The encoded protein is CSVEEAGGQDQPQHF.

The rearrangement joins TRBV29-1 to TRBJ2-7, with D maybe TRBD2 (6 bases). Per the germline V gene, CDR1 is SQVTM and CDR2 is ANQGSEA. V was cut by 4 bases and J by 4 bases, with 14 bases left in between. This CDR3 region has 13 residues. CDR3 in DNA: TGCAGCGTTGTGGGTGGGGGAGGTTACGAGCAGTACTTC. Protein sequence: CSVVGGGGYEQYF.

This chain uses TRBV7-3 with TRBJ2-1, with a tentative D call TRBD2 (5 bases). The V and J ends lost 3 bases and 7 bases respectively, with 10 bases between them. Germline V gives CDR1 SGHTA, CDR2 FQGTGA. CDR3 length equals 13 residues. The CDR3, as DNA: TGTGCCAGCAGCTTCTCGGACTCAAATGAGCAGTTCTTC. Protein product: CASSFSDSNEQFF.

The chain employs TRBV24-1 and TRBJ2-3; tentative D call: TRBD1 (5 bases). CDR3 length equals 13 residues. CDR1 and CDR2 from the germline V gene are KGHDR and SFDVKD. Trimming removed 5 bases from V and 6 bases from J, with 11 bases in between. This CDR3 reads CATSVGAVDTQYF. Written as DNA, the CDR3 is TGTGCCACCAGTGTTGGGGCAGTGGATACGCAGTATTTT.

This chain connects TRBV11-2 to TRBJ2-2; no reliable D call. This CDR3 is 13 amino acids long. Trimming cost V 5 bases and J 7 bases, with 11 bases left between them. The germline gives CDR1 SGHAT, CDR2 FQNNGV. CDR3 in amino acids: CASSGQLGGELFF. The CDR3 nucleotides are TGTGCCAGCAGCGGCCAGCTAGGCGGGGAGCTGTTTTTT. The whole variable domain, filled in from reference TRBV11-2 and TRBJ2-2, reads EAGVAQSPRYKIIEKRQSVAFWCNPISGHATLYWYQQILGQGPKLLIQFQNNGVVDDSQLPKDRFSAERLKGVDSTLKIQPAKLEDSAVYLCASSGQLGGELFFGEGSRLTVL.

This clone showed up just a few times. The genes are TRBV5-1 and TRBJ2-7, with 8 bases fitting TRBD1. CDR3 size: 14 residues. V gave up 4 bases and J gave up 5 bases; unmatched junction bases: 8. In germline, CDR1 is SGHRS, CDR2 YFSETQ. In DNA, the CDR3 is TGCGCCAGCAGCAAATCGACAGGGGCCCACGAGCAGTACTTC. This codes for CASSKSTGAHEQYF.

The chain recombines TRBV19 with TRBJ2-5; perhaps TRBD1 as D (5 bases). Germline CDR1 LNHDA, CDR2 SQIVND (reference sequence). V lost 5 bases to trimming and J lost 5 bases, with 12 bases between them. The CDR3 has 13 residues. The CDR3 sequence: CASSDQGRETQYF. The CDR3 DNA sequence: TGTGCCAGTAGTGACCAGGGTCGGGAGACCCAGTACTTC.

The CDR3 here is CASTSPGMGSPLHF. The CDR3 coding sequence is TGTGCCAGCACCTCACCGGGAATGGGTTCACCCCTCCACTTT. The V call is TRBV6-5, the J call TRBJ1-6; D not resolved. Germline V CDR1 and CDR2: MNHEY, SVGAGI. V was shortened by 7 bases and J by 9 bases, with 16 bases between the two germline ends. The CDR3 runs 14 residues.

This chain uses TRBV3-1 (or the pseudogene TRBV3-2) with TRBJ1-2; the match to TRBD1 covers 7 bases. Trimming cost V 4 bases and J 6 bases; bases outside gene matches: 2. This CDR3 region has 12 residues. CDR1 LGHDT and CDR2 YNNKEL come from the germline V gene (reference sequence). CDR3: CASSLDRNGYTF. As DNA, the CDR3 is TGTGCCAGCAGCCTGGACAGGAATGGCTACACCTTC.

This chain uses TRBV6-2 or TRBV6-3 with TRBJ1-4; possible D gene TRBD1, 5 bases. Germline CDR1 MNHEY, CDR2 SVGEGT. The CDR3 has 16 amino acids. Trimming left V 6 bases short and J 0 bases short, with 14 bases between. The CDR3 DNA is TGTGCCAGCAGCACCATGGACACCTCAACTAATGAAAAACTGTTTTTT. Protein product: CASSTMDTSTNEKLFF.

The CDR3 here is CASSLNGGPSNQPQHF. The DNA of the CDR3 is TGTGCCAGCAGCTTGAACGGGGGTCCTAGCAATCAGCCCCAGCATTTT. The chain is built from TRBV5-4 and TRBJ1-5, with D tentatively TRBD1 (5 bases). CDR1 SGHNT and CDR2 YYREEE come from the germline V gene (reference sequence). CDR3 length: 16 amino acids. Trimming stripped 1 base from V and 0 bases from J, with 11 bases between.

The chain couples TRBV27 to TRBJ2-7; D is possibly TRBD2 (6 bases). V lost 2 bases and J 2 bases, leaving 16 bases between the germline ends. Germline CDR1 and CDR2: MNHEY and SMNVEV (reference sequence). This CDR3 is built from 16 residues. The CDR3 region is CASSLRGLAATYEQYF. The CDR3 DNA reads TGTGCCAGCAGTTTAAGGGGACTCGCGGCTACCTACGAGCAGTACTTC.

This chain connects TRBV27 to TRBJ2-3; D is ambiguous. This CDR3 region has 13 residues. CDR1 is MNHEY, CDR2 SMNVEV, per germline (reference sequence). V was trimmed by 6 bases and J by 0 bases, leaving 7 bases between them. CDR3 in DNA: TGTGCCAGCAGATCAACAAGCACAGATACGCAGTATTTT. It is translated as CASRSTSTDTQYF.

The chain recombines TRBV6-5 with TRBJ2-7; 10 bases are shared with TRBD1. V lost 11 bases, J lost 6 bases, and 10 bases stayed unmatched. CDR3 length: 13 amino acids. Germline-derived CDR1 and CDR2 are MNHEY and SVGAGI. CDR3 protein: CAGRDRGSFEQYF. The CDR3 bases are TGTGCCGGCCGGGACAGGGGATCGTTCGAGCAGTACTTC.

V usage is TRBV5-1 and J usage is TRBJ1-1; 9 bases fit TRBD1. V dropped 10 bases and J dropped 1; count of bases not matched to a gene: 14. The CDR3 runs 16 residues. The germline V gene has CDR1 SGHRS and CDR2 YFSETQ. This CDR3 reads CAPGQGCYVWNTEAFF. In nucleotides, the CDR3 is TGCGCCCCAGGACAGGGGTGTTACGTTTGGAACACTGAAGCTTTCTTT.

The rearrangement uses TRBV29-1 and TRBJ1-5, with 8 nucleotides matching TRBD1. CDR3 length: 13 amino acids. Per the germline V gene, CDR1 is SQVTM and CDR2 is ANQGSEA. After removal of 6 bases from V and 3 bases from J, the junction contained 4 bases not matched to a gene. In nucleotides, the CDR3 is TGCAGCGTCGGGACAGGTTTCAATCAGCCCCAGCATTTT. It translates to CSVGTGFNQPQHF.

This clone appeared a few times. The CDR3 is CASSYRGAPEDEQYF. For the CDR3, the DNA is TGCGCCAGCAGCTATCGGGGGGCCCCTGAGGACGAGCAGTACTTC. This sequence joins TRBV5-1 and TRBJ2-7, with D tentatively TRBD2 (7 bases). V lost 3 bases to trimming and J lost 5 bases, with 18 bases between them. Germline CDR1 reads SGHRS; CDR2 reads YFSETQ. The CDR3 consists of 15 residues.

This clone was counted only a few times. The chain has TRBV5-1 and TRBJ1-3; 8 positions match TRBD1. CDR3 length: 14 residues. Germline CDR1 and CDR2: SGHRS and YFSETQ. V trimming: 7 bases; J trimming: 0 bases; junction bases outside the gene matches: 3. This chain's CDR3 is CASRTGLSGNTIYF. As DNA, the CDR3 is TGCGCCAGCCGGACAGGGCTCTCTGGAAACACCATATATTTT.

The CDR3 DNA sequence: TGTGCCAGCAGTTTATTGGGGAGGGCAGACAATCAGCCCCAGCATTTT. As protein: CASSLLGRADNQPQHF. The chain is built from TRBV27 and TRBJ1-5; D is unresolved. This CDR3 has 16 amino acids. Germline lookup yields CDR1 MNHEY and CDR2 SMNVEV (reference sequence). V dropped 1 base and J dropped 3 bases, with 13 bases sitting between them.

The rearrangement uses TRBV18 and TRBJ2-6; 9 nucleotides line up with TRBD1. Germline CDR1 reads KGHSH; CDR2 reads LQKENI. Losses at the gene ends were 0 bases for V and 0 bases for J; bases not matched to a gene: 3. CDR3 length: 18 residues. The DNA of the CDR3 is TGTGCCAGCTCACCACCGTGGGACAGGGTCTCTGGGGCCAACGTCCTGACTTTC. The encoded protein is CASSPPWDRVSGANVLTF.

V usage is TRBV10-3 and J usage is TRBJ1-2; 7 nucleotides align to TRBD1. CDR1 and CDR2 (germline): ENHRY, SYGVKD. J lost 0 bases, V lost 2 bases, and 3 bases had no gene match. The length of the CDR3 is 15 residues. The DNA of the CDR3 is TGTGCCATCAGTGAGAGGGACAGCGCTAACTATGGCTACACCTTC. As protein: CAISERDSANYGYTF.

The CDR3 here is CASSLGRDSGNTIYF. The CDR3 coding sequence is TGTGCCAGCAGCTTAGGCCGAGACTCTGGAAACACCATATATTTT. The chain is built from TRBV7-8 and TRBJ1-3; no clear D. Germline assignment: CDR1 SGHVS and CDR2 FQNEAQ. The CDR3 is 15 residues long. The V end was cut by 1 base, the J end by 0 bases, with 7 bases between.

The table lists this clone with a few counts. The CDR3 loop is CASSFRGNGYTF. The DNA for the CDR3 is TGTGCCAGCAGCTTCAGGGGTAATGGCTACACCTTC. The rearrangement joins TRBV6-5 to TRBJ1-2; D perhaps matches TRBD1 (6 bases). The ends were cut back, 6 bases at V and 6 bases at J, with 11 bases in the middle. The germline V gene encodes CDR1 MNHEY and CDR2 SVGAGI. The CDR3 spans 12 residues.

Only one count was recorded for this clone. V gene TRBV27 combines with J gene TRBJ2-2; no clear D gene. Germline V gene lookup returns CDR1 MNHEY and CDR2 SMNVEV (reference sequence). The CDR3 covers 12 residues. V lost 5 bases to trimming and J lost 4 bases, with 5 bases between them. The CDR3 spells CASSTVTGELFF. DNA for the CDR3: TGTGCCAGCAGTACTGTCACCGGGGAGCTGTTTTTT.

With regard to this clone: Within the sample, other DNA sequences also encode this same CDR3. V is TRBV7-3 and J is TRBJ2-5; TRBD2 matches 9 bases. This CDR3 spans 14 amino acids. Trimming took 5 bases from V and 4 from J; bases not matched to a gene: 5. Germline loops: CDR1 SGHTA, CDR2 FQGTGA. Written as DNA, the CDR3 is TGTGCCAGCAGCGGGCGGGGGGGCCCAGAGACCCAGTACTTC. Translated: CASSGRGGPETQYF.

The V call is TRBV24-1, the J call TRBJ2-1; 9 bases map to TRBD1. After removal of 7 bases from V and 5 bases from J, the junction contained 11 bases not matched to a gene. The germline CDR1 and CDR2 sequences are KGHDR and SFDVKD. This CDR3 is built from 16 residues. The CDR3 coding sequence is TGTGCCACCAGCGACACAGGGGGCGCTTTCCACAATGAGCAGTTCTTC. Amino acid sequence: CATSDTGGAFHNEQFF.

This chain connects TRBV5-4 to TRBJ2-2; the match to TRBD2 covers 9 bases. Trimming removed 2 bases from V and 4 bases from J; junction bases left unmatched: 3. The CDR3 contains 15 residues. Per the germline V gene, CDR1 is SGHNT and CDR2 is YYREEE (reference sequence). The CDR3: CASSFGGGATGELFF. The CDR3 DNA sequence: TGTGCCAGCAGCTTCGGCGGGGGGGCCACCGGGGAGCTGTTTTTT.

The chain links TRBV11-2 to TRBJ2-7; the D is unclear. CDR3 size: 11 residues. Per the germline V gene, CDR1 is SGHAT and CDR2 is FQNNGV. V dropped 6 bases and J dropped 2 bases, with 5 bases sitting between them. Written as DNA, the CDR3 is TGTGCCAGCAGTAATACCTACGAGCAGTACTTC. It specifies CASSNTYEQYF.

The chain recombines TRBV3-1 (or the pseudogene TRBV3-2) with TRBJ2-2; D is perhaps TRBD1 (5 bases). The CDR3 consists of 17 residues. Trimming removed 0 bases from V and 5 bases from J, with 16 bases in between. Per germline, CDR1 LGHDT and CDR2 YNNKEL (reference sequence). The CDR3 bases are TGTGCCAGCAGCCAAGATCTTGGCAGGGTGATGACCGGGGAGCTGTTTTTT. It yields the protein CASSQDLGRVMTGELFF.

The rearrangement joins TRBV28 to TRBJ2-3; TRBD2 aligns across 9 bases. V lost 3 bases and J lost 6; bases outside the gene matches: 13. The germline CDR1 and CDR2 sequences are MDHEN and SYDVKM. CDR3 length equals 17 residues. The CDR3 DNA follows: TGTGCCAGCAGTTTGGTCGGAAGCGGGGGGTTTAGGGATACGCAGTATTTT. Its translation is CASSLVGSGGFRDTQYF.